This entry lists 25 T cell receptor beta chains sequenced from one sample in a study of blood T cell repertoires in COVID-19. TCRdb's table, derived via immunoSEQ multiplex PCR, lists solely in-frame clones and lacks some. The data contain 490,000 or so clones, more than 85% of them singletons. Material for sequencing was PBMCs or T cells enriched from blood (not recorded which). All receptors derive from a woman aged 55 to 70 who had recovered from COVID-19.

The genes are TRBV27 and TRBJ1-2, with 7 bases identical to TRBD1. V shed 8 bases and J 1 base; nucleotides not matched to a gene: 13. Per germline, CDR1 MNHEY and CDR2 SMNVEV (reference sequence). The CDR3 runs to 16 residues. CDR3 nucleotides: TGTGCCAGCGGAACTCGATACCAGGGGGGTAACTATGGCTACACCTTC. Translated, it gives CASGTRYQGGNYGYTF.

The CDR3 region is CASSVKPTGALYSEQYV. The CDR3 DNA reads as TGTGCCAGCAGCGTAAAACCTACAGGGGCCCTTTACTCCGAGCAGTACGTC. This chain joins TRBV9 and TRBJ2-7; TRBD1 matches at 7 bases. Germline V lookup: CDR1 SGDLS, CDR2 YYNGEE. The ends lost 1 base at V and 6 bases at J; junction bases unmatched: 16. The CDR3 contains 17 residues.

For this clone: Other DNA sequences in this specimen translate into the identical CDR3. This chain uses TRBV28 with TRBJ2-2; TRBD1 aligns across 9 bases. The CDR3 totals 16 residues. The ends lost 1 base at V and 1 base at J; junction bases unmatched: 1. Per germline, CDR1 MDHEN and CDR2 SYDVKM. In nucleotides, the CDR3 is TGTGCCAGCAGTTTATTGGGACAGGGGAACACCGGGGAGCTGTTTTTT. It is translated as CASSLLGQGNTGELFF.

J is TRBJ1-2 and V is TRBV10-3; D unresolved. The V end lost 0 bases, the J end lost 8 bases, and 4 bases lay between the germline ends. This CDR3 has 11 residues. Germline V gene lookup returns CDR1 ENHRY and CDR2 SYGVKD. The CDR3: CAISESEGYTF. The CDR3, as DNA: TGTGCCATCAGTGAGTCGGAGGGCTACACCTTC.

This chain links TRBV24-1 with TRBJ2-7; 9 nucleotides line up with TRBD2. The V and J ends lost 4 bases and 5 bases, in that order; junction bases with no gene match: 11. This CDR3 comprises 16 residues. The germline gives CDR1 KGHDR, CDR2 SFDVKD. In DNA, the CDR3 is TGTGCCACCAGTGACAGTGGGACTAGCTCAGAGAACGAGCAGTACTTC. Its translation: CATSDSGTSSENEQYF.

CDR3 DNA sequence: TGCGCCAGCAGCCCTGGACTAGCGGGGGGCCGAAGCACAGATACGCAGTATTTT. This translates into CASSPGLAGGRSTDTQYF. The J gene is TRBJ2-3, the V gene TRBV5-1, with 14 bases matching TRBD2. This CDR3 comprises 18 residues. V dropped 4 bases and J dropped 0; count of bases not matched to a gene: 7. CDR1 is SGHRS and CDR2 is YFSETQ in the germline V gene.

V and J are TRBV9 and TRBJ1-2, with 7 bases matching TRBD1. J lost 3 bases, V lost 0 bases, and 5 bases had no gene match. Germline CDR1 reads SGDLS; CDR2 reads YYNGEE. This CDR3 is 15 amino acids long. The CDR3 region is CASSVGDRDYYGYTF. The CDR3 DNA sequence: TGTGCCAGCAGCGTAGGTGACAGGGATTACTATGGCTACACCTTC.

This clone was seen only once. This chain connects TRBV5-6 to TRBJ2-5, with 7 bases fitting TRBD1. CDR1 is SGHDT and CDR2 is YYEEEE in the germline V gene. This CDR3 spans 14 amino acids. The ends lost 0 bases at V and 6 bases at J; junction bases unmatched: 5. The CDR3 coding sequence is TGTGCCAGCAGCTTGGAAGGGGGCGGACAGACCCAGTACTTC. This sequence encodes CASSLEGGGQTQYF.

This rearrangement joins TRBV14 to TRBJ1-3, with D uncertain. Germline V lookup: CDR1 SGHDN, CDR2 FVKESK. V was trimmed by 1 base and J by 0 bases, leaving 13 bases between them. The length of the CDR3 is 17 residues. The chain's CDR3 is CASSQGFDFSSGNTIYF. In DNA form, the CDR3 reads TGTGCCAGCAGCCAAGGTTTCGACTTCAGCTCTGGAAACACCATATATTTT.

The V gene is TRBV5-1, the J gene TRBJ2-3; 15 bases line up with TRBD2. The CDR3 spans 17 residues. From germline, CDR1 is SGHRS and CDR2 YFSETQ. Losses at the gene ends were 3 bases for V and 4 bases for J; bases not matched to a gene: 6. CDR3 amino acids: CASSSGLAGGHADTQYF. The CDR3 DNA reads TGCGCCAGCAGCTCGGGACTAGCGGGGGGCCATGCAGATACGCAGTATTTT. Drawing the rest from reference TRBV5-1 and TRBJ2-3, the complete variable domain is KAGVTQTPRYLIKTRGQQVTLSCSPISGHRSVSWYQQTPGQGLQFLFEYFSETQRNKGNFPGRFSGRQFSNSRSEMNVSTLELGDSALYLCASSSGLAGGHADTQYFGPGTRLTVL.

This chain uses TRBV6-1 with TRBJ2-7; maybe TRBD2 (5 bases). CDR1 MNHNS and CDR2 SASEGT come from the germline V gene. The CDR3 spans 13 residues. The germline V and J ends were trimmed by 0 bases and 3 bases, with 6 bases remaining between them. The CDR3: CASSEAAGYEQYF. The CDR3 nucleotides read TGTGCCAGCAGTGAAGCGGCGGGCTACGAGCAGTACTTC.

The rearrangement uses TRBV5-6 and TRBJ2-6; 7 bases are shared with TRBD2. Germline V gene data show CDR1 as SGHDT and CDR2 as YYEEEE. The CDR3 covers 13 residues. Trimming removed 0 bases from V and 12 bases from J; junction bases left unmatched: 3. The CDR3 spells CASSLGRGTVLTF. The CDR3 nucleotides read TGTGCCAGCAGCTTGGGGCGGGGGACCGTCCTGACTTTC. The full variable domain, with the rest looked up from reference TRBV5-6 and TRBJ2-6, is DAGVTQSPTHLIKTRGQQVTLRCSPKSGHDTVSWYQQALGQGPQFIFQYYEEEERQRGNFPDRFSGHQFPNYSSELNVNALLLGDSALYLCASSLGRGTVLTFGAGSRLTVL.

CDR3 loop: CASSLLNSPLHF. In DNA, the CDR3 is TGTGCCAGCAGTCTTCTTAATTCACCCCTCCACTTT. The rearrangement joins TRBV9 to TRBJ1-6; D gene ambiguous. Trimming stripped 5 bases from V and 6 bases from J, with 6 bases between. Germline CDR1 reads SGDLS; CDR2 reads YYNGEE. This CDR3 comprises 12 residues. Complete variable domain (other parts from reference TRBV9 and TRBJ1-6): DSGVTQTPKHLITATGQRVTLRCSPRSGDLSVYWYQQSLDQGLQFLIQYYNGEERAKGNILERFSAQQFPDLHSELNLSSLELGDSALYFCASSLLNSPLHFGNGTRLTVT.

In regard to this clone: At the DNA level, this CDR3 is encoded by other sequences in the same sample as well. The rearrangement joins TRBV3-1 (or the pseudogene TRBV3-2) to TRBJ1-5, with D unclear. The V and J ends lost 3 bases and 1 base respectively, with 7 bases between them. Per germline, CDR1 LGHDT and CDR2 YNNKEL (reference sequence). The CDR3 sequence is 14 residues long. Here the CDR3 reads CASSHGGSNQPQHF. The CDR3 nucleotides are TGTGCCAGCAGCCACGGCGGAAGCAATCAGCCCCAGCATTTT.

The chain has TRBV29-1 and TRBJ1-2; D gene ambiguous. V was cut by 3 bases and J by 4 bases, with 6 bases left in between. CDR3 length equals 11 residues. Per the germline V gene, CDR1 is SQVTM and CDR2 is ANQGSEA. CDR3 loop: CSVDPRYGYTF. The CDR3, as DNA: TGCAGCGTTGACCCGCGCTATGGCTACACCTTC. The whole variable domain, remainder taken from reference TRBV29-1 and TRBJ1-2, is SAVISQKPSRDICQRGTSLTIQCQVDSQVTMMFWYRQQPGQSLTLIATANQGSEATYESGFVIDKFPISRPNLTFSTLTVSNMSPEDSSIYLCSVDPRYGYTFGSGTRLTVV.

Concerning this clone: Germline is not matched at one junction end, which may reflect a read error. Distinct nucleotide sequences in the sample also encode this CDR3. The chain recombines TRBV5-6 with TRBJ1-1, with 10 bases fitting TRBD1. The germline CDR1 and CDR2 sequences are SGHDT and YYEEEE. CDR3 length: 16 amino acids. CDR3 DNA sequence: TGTGCTAGCAGCTTGGACAGGGGGGTCTTGAACACTGAAGCTTTCTTT. Its protein is CASSLDRGVLNTEAFF.

The rearrangement links TRBV9 to TRBJ2-7, with 9 bases identical to TRBD1. Losses at the gene ends were 0 bases for V and 3 bases for J; bases not matched to a gene: 4. Germline lookup yields CDR1 SGDLS and CDR2 YYNGEE. The CDR3 runs 15 residues. The CDR3 DNA follows: TGTGCCAGCAGCGTAGTTGGGACAGGGATCTACGAGCAGTACTTC. Encoded protein: CASSVVGTGIYEQYF.

The J gene is TRBJ2-2, the V gene TRBV5-5, with D perhaps TRBD1 (5 bases). The CDR3 extends over 15 amino acids. Germline CDR1 SGHKS, CDR2 YYEKEE (reference sequence). V lost 4 bases, J lost 1 base, and 11 bases lay in between. The CDR3 is CASSLSTVNTGELFF. The CDR3 coding sequence is TGTGCCAGCAGCCTATCGACAGTGAACACCGGGGAGCTGTTTTTT.

The chain combines TRBV5-4 with TRBJ1-1; D is undetermined. This CDR3 comprises 16 residues. Germline CDR1 and CDR2: SGHNT and YYREEE (reference sequence). V lost 3 bases and J 2 bases, leaving 17 bases between the germline ends. The CDR3 sequence is CASSSRPEGGNTEAFF. The CDR3 coding sequence is TGTGCCAGCAGCTCCCGCCCCGAGGGAGGAAACACTGAAGCTTTCTTT.

The table lists this clone with a few counts. V is TRBV21-1 and J is TRBJ1-4. TRBV21-1 is tagged as a pseudogene. The CDR3 totals 19 residues. The CDR3 DNA follows: TGTGCCAGCAGCAAAGAGTGGATAGGGAGGAGTGAAAGTTTTGAAAAACTGTTTTTT. Translating gives CASSKEWIGRSESFEKLFF.

CDR3 sequence reads: CASSIPGQGRSYTF. The CDR3 DNA sequence: TGTGCCAGTAGTATCCCGGGACAGGGGCGAAGCTACACCTTC. V gene TRBV19 combines with J gene TRBJ1-2; TRBD1 matches 10 bases. The CDR3 covers 14 residues. Germline-derived CDR1 and CDR2 are LNHDA and SQIVND (reference sequence). V shed 3 bases, J shed 9 bases, and the junction held 7 bases outside the gene matches.

This chain joins TRBV5-1 and TRBJ2-5; 11 bases match TRBD1. Unmatched junction bases numbered 12, after V lost 4 bases and J lost 4 bases. Germline loops: CDR1 SGHRS, CDR2 YFSETQ. The CDR3 sequence is 17 residues long. In DNA form, the CDR3 reads TGCGCCAGCAGCGGGTACCGGACAGGGGGCTCATTAGAGACCCAGTACTTC. Translation gives CASSGYRTGGSLETQYF.

The chain combines TRBV15 with TRBJ2-1; 9 bases map to TRBD1. The CDR3 runs to 17 residues. The germline V gene encodes CDR1 LNHNV and CDR2 YYDKDF (reference sequence). The trim removed 5 bases at V and 6 bases at J, leaving 14 bases unmatched. The CDR3 DNA reads as TGTGCCACCAGCCCCTTGGACAGGGGTTTGAGGGCCAATGAGCAGTTCTTC. As protein: CATSPLDRGLRANEQFF.

The rearrangement joins TRBV6-1 to TRBJ1-3; D remains unclear. CDR1 and CDR2 (germline): MNHNS, SASEGT. The CDR3 spans 15 residues. V dropped 3 bases and J dropped 0 bases, with 9 bases sitting between them. The CDR3 nucleotides read TGTGCCAGCAGTGATCTAAGGAGCTCTGGAAACACCATATATTTT. Its translation: CASSDLRSSGNTIYF.

V and J are TRBV4-1 and TRBJ1-4; a possible D gene is TRBD1 (6 bases). The CDR3 has 16 residues. The V end lost 4 bases, the J end lost 3 bases, and 15 bases lay between the germline ends. Germline V gene data show CDR1 as MGHRA and CDR2 as YSYEKL. The CDR3 here is CASSPTGWGSNEKLFF. DNA of the CDR3: TGCGCCAGCAGCCCGACAGGTTGGGGCTCTAATGAAAAACTGTTTTTT.